This T cell receptor (beta chain) was identified in a study of cytomegalovirus exposure and HLA in healthy donors. CDR1 MNHEY and CDR2 SMNVEV come from the germline V gene (reference sequence). The V segment lost 3 bases and the J segment 5 bases; nucleotides outside the gene matches: 3. This CDR3 has 13 residues. In regard to this clone: Its antigen remains unidentified.

Study-wide points: Researchers reported that a few CMV-associated chains were confirmed in vitro as CMV antigen-specific. For most TCR sequences rarity was the rule, although some public TCRs occurred in many donors. The classifier reportedly diagnosed cytomegalovirus status with high sensitivity and specificity.

The method was immunoSEQ multiplex PCR; TCRdb's version includes in-frame clones alone and lacks a portion of them. The table shows about 140,000 clones, with approximately 84% occurring only once. The sequenced sample was PBMCs. The receptor was derived from a young man in good health and CMV-seropositive. The genes are TRBV27 and TRBJ1-1; 7 bases are shared with TRBD1. The CDR3 loop is CASSFTGVTEAFF. The CDR3 DNA sequence: TGTGCCAGCAGTTTTACAGGGGTTACTGAAGCTTTCTTT.